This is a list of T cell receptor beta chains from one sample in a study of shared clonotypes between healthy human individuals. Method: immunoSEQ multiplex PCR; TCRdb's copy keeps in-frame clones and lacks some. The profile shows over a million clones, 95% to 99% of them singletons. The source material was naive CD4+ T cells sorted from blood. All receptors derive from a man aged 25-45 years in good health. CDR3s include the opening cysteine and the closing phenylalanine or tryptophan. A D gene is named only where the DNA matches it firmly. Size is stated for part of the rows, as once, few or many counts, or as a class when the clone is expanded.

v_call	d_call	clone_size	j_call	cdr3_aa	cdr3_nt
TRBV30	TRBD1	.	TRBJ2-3	CAWNKGAGTDTQYF	TGTGCCTGGAACAAGGGGGCCGGCACAGATACGCAGTATTTT
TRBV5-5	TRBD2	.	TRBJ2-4	CASSSTWGGNIQYF	TGTGCCAGCAGTTCTACCTGGGGGGGAAACATTCAGTACTTC
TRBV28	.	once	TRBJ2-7	CASSLYKGSYEQYF	TGTGCCAGCAGTTTATATAAGGGTTCCTACGAGCAGTACTTC
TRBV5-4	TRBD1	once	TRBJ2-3	CASSLGAGTGGTDTQYF	TGTGCCAGCAGCTTGGGGGCCGGGACAGGGGGCACAGATACGCAGTATTTT
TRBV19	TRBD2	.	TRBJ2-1	CASSISLAGAYNEQFF	TGTGCCAGTAGTATAAGTCTAGCGGGAGCTTACAATGAGCAGTTCTTC
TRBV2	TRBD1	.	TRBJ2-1	CASSEMGDTGGEQFF	TGTGCCAGCAGTGAAATGGGGGATACAGGGGGCGAGCAGTTCTTC
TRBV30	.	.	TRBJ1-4	CAWSRVTRGEKLFF	TGTGCCTGGAGTCGCGTGACTAGGGGTGAAAAACTGTTTTTT
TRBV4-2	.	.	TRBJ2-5	CASSQGTEETQYF	TGTGCCAGCAGCCAAGGAACGGAGGAGACCCAGTACTTC
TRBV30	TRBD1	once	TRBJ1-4	CAWGGTGAFATNEKLFF	TGTGCCTGGGGAGGGACAGGGGCCTTTGCAACTAATGAAAAACTGTTTTTT
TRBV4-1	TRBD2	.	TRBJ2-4	CASSPVARGRAKNIQYF	TGCGCCAGCAGCCCAGTAGCCCGCGGGAGAGCCAAAAACATTCAGTACTTC
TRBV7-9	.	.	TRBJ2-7	CASSRGRVFDIWEQYF	TGTGCCAGCAGTCGTGGCCGAGTCTTCGACATCTGGGAGCAGTACTTC
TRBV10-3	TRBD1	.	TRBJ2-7	CAIREWTGPSSYEQYF	TGTGCCATCAGGGAGTGGACAGGCCCGAGCTCCTACGAGCAGTACTTC
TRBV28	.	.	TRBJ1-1	CASSFPGSPTEAFF	TGTGCCAGCAGTTTCCCGGGATCTCCCACTGAAGCTTTCTTT
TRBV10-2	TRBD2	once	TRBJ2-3	CASSGPTEREGPHGGTDTQYF	TGCGCCAGCAGTGGACCCACTGAACGGGAGGGCCCACACGGAGGCACAGATACGCAGTATTTT
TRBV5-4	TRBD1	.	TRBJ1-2	CASSPPPGDRNYGYTF	TGTGCCAGCAGCCCTCCCCCAGGGGACAGGAACTATGGCTACACCTTC
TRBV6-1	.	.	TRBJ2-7	CASDNKAYEQYF	TGTGCCAGCGATAACAAGGCCTACGAGCAGTACTTC